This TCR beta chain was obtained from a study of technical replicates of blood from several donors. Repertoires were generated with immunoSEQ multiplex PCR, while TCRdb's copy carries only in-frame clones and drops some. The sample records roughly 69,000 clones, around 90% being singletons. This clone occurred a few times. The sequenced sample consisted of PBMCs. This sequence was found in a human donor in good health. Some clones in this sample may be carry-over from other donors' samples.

CDR3 loop: CASSYGPGEAFF. The CDR3 region has the DNA TGTGCCAGCAGTTACGGCCCAGGGGAAGCTTTCTTT. The V gene is TRBV6-6, the J gene TRBJ1-1, with TRBD1 as a possible D gene (5 bases). The germline V and J ends were trimmed by 2 bases and 8 bases, with 9 bases remaining between them. Germline values: CDR1 MNHNY, CDR2 SVGAGI (reference sequence). The length of the CDR3 is 12 residues.